Listed below are T cell receptor beta chains from one sample, sequenced in a study of blood T cell repertoires in COVID-19. Method: immunoSEQ multiplex PCR; TCRdb's copy keeps in-frame clones and lacks some. Among 250,000 to 300,000 clones listed, around 79% were seen once. Sequencing was performed on peripheral blood. These receptors originate from a woman of 80 years or more with acute or convalescent COVID-19. The CDR3 runs from the conserved cysteine through the conserved F or W. The D gene is left open where the match is weak. Clone size is stated in some rows and not others, as once, few, many or a class when expanded.

TRBJ2-2,TRBD1,TRBV4-3,once,CASSLDRAGTGELFF,TGCGCCAGCAGTCTGGACAGGGCTGGCACCGGGGAGCTGTTTTTT
TRBJ2-3,.,TRBV4-3,.,CASSREAGWGTDTQYF,TGCGCCAGCAGCCGGGAAGCAGGGTGGGGCACAGATACGCAGTATTTT
TRBJ2-3,TRBD2,TRBV7-9,.,CASSSASGRATDTQYF,TGTGCCAGCAGCTCAGCTAGCGGGAGGGCCACAGATACGCAGTATTTT
TRBJ2-1,.,TRBV7-2,.,CASSLGKGYADPRSKQFF,TGTGCCAGCAGCTTAGGGAAGGGGTACGCGGACCCAAGGAGCAAGCAGTTCTTC
TRBJ2-3,TRBD1,TRBV10-3,.,CAIMGQGGTDTQYF,TGTGCCATCATGGGACAGGGAGGCACAGATACGCAGTATTTT
TRBJ2-2,TRBD1,TRBV12-5,.,CASGLDRDRSPTGELFF,TGTGCTAGTGGTTTGGACCGGGACAGGAGCCCAACCGGGGAGCTGTTTTTT
TRBJ2-7,.,TRBV21-1,few,CASSKWGSGRVGSYEQYF,TGTGCCAGCAGCAAATGGGGGAGCGGGAGGGTAGGCTCCTACGAGCAGTACTTC
TRBJ1-2,TRBD1,TRBV5-4,.,CASSTGERYGYTF,TGTGCCAGCAGTACAGGGGAACGTTATGGCTACACCTTC
TRBJ1-2,.,TRBV6-6,.,CASRRDFGATGYTF,TGTGCCAGCCGCCGGGACTTCGGGGCAACTGGCTACACCTTC
TRBJ2-5,.,TRBV15,.,CATSRDLGVGRETQYF,TGTGCCACCAGCAGAGATCTGGGGGTAGGGAGGGAGACCCAGTACTTC
TRBJ1-5,TRBD1,TRBV6-5,.,CASSQTGSRSQPQHF,TGTGCCAGCAGTCAGACAGGGAGTCGAAGCCAGCCCCAGCATTTT
TRBJ1-1,TRBD1,TRBV5-1,.,CASSTGGLGNTEAFF,TGCGCCAGCAGCACAGGGGGCTTGGGGAACACTGAAGCTTTCTTT
TRBJ1-1,.,TRBV5-1,.,CASSLQGSANTEAFF,TGCGCCAGCAGCCTACAGGGTTCAGCGAACACTGAAGCTTTCTTT
TRBJ1-5,TRBD1,TRBV7-2,.,CASSAGTAGNQPQHF,TGTGCCAGCAGCGCCGGGACAGCCGGCAATCAGCCCCAGCATTTT
TRBJ1-3,TRBD1,TRBV18,.,CASSQGQGATGNTIYF,TGTGCCAGCTCACAGGGACAGGGGGCTACTGGAAACACCATATATTTT
TRBJ1-6,.,TRBV2,.,CASSLDTGDNNSPLHF,TGTGCCAGCAGTCTCGACACAGGAGACAATAATTCACCCCTCCACTTT
TRBJ1-5,.,TRBV15,once,CATSGGGQYSNQPQHF,TGTGCCACCAGCGGCGGCGGGCAGTATAGCAATCAGCCCCAGCATTTT